The next 18 T cell receptor beta chains were all read from a single sample in a study of blood T cells in healthy people across ages. A J-beta primer mix and a sample-barcoded 5' primer were used in a second PCR of about 7 to 12 cycles. MiXCR, run by TCRdb on the 5' RACE reads, gives a single entry per CDR3 protein. The sample holds 700,000 or so distinct CDR3 sequences, 20% to 25% seen once. Source material: blood. Receptors were obtained from a man between 65 and 85 years old in good health.

This clonotype was picked up a small number of times. This chain connects TRBV9 to TRBJ2-7, with a tentative D call TRBD1 (5 bases). CDR1 and CDR2 from the germline V gene are SGDLS and YYNGEE. The CDR3 covers 14 residues. Trimming shortened V by 8 bases and J by 3 bases, and 18 bases separated the two germline ends. CDR3 DNA: TGTGCCAGGGGCGGACACCACAGTATCTACGAGCAGTACGTC. This codes for CARGGHHSIYEQYV.

In this sample, this clonotype turned up a few times. The V and J genes are TRBV14 and TRBJ1-4; TRBD1 might be the D (6 bases). Germline loops: CDR1 SGHDN, CDR2 FVKESK. This CDR3 has 13 residues. Trimming left V 6 bases short and J 13 bases short, with 18 bases between. The CDR3 loop is CASSWEVGGGLFF. The CDR3 DNA follows: TGTGCCAGCAGTTGGGAGGTCGGAGGGGGACTGTTTTTT.

The chain has TRBV29-1 and TRBJ2-3, with D perhaps matching TRBD1 or TRBD2 (7 bases each). Germline CDR1 and CDR2: SQVTM and ANQGSEA. Trimming removed 4 bases at V and 6 bases at J, with 17 bases between. The CDR3 is 14 residues long. CDR3 loop: CSVAARGGYDTQYF. The CDR3 DNA reads as TGCAGCGTTGCTGCCAGGGGGGGCTATGATACGCAGTATTTT.

Only a few counts were recorded for this clonotype. The chain carries TRBV5-5 and TRBJ2-7; weak D call: TRBD1 (5 bases). With the DNA end fitting TRBJ2-1 better, the J assignment may be wrong. CDR1 is SGHKS and CDR2 is YYEKEE in the germline V gene (reference sequence). The CDR3 is 12 amino acids. CDR3 DNA: TGTGCCAGCAGCTCAAGGGGCAGGGAGCAGTTCTTC. Protein sequence: CASSSRGREQFF.

The chain has TRBV7-9 and TRBJ1-1, with 7 bases that match TRBD1. The CDR3 extends over 14 amino acids. V shed 5 bases and J 7 bases; nucleotides not matched to a gene: 10. Per germline, CDR1 SEHNR and CDR2 FQNEAQ (reference sequence). CDR3 sequence (DNA): TGTGCCAGCAGCCCAAATCAATGGGACAGTGAAGCTTTCTTT. Amino acids: CASSPNQWDSEAFF.

This clonotype appeared a few times. The rearrangement uses TRBV5-1 and TRBJ2-1, with TRBD2 identical over 10 bases. Per the germline V gene, CDR1 is SGHRS and CDR2 is YFSETQ. The V segment lost 4 bases and the J segment 5 bases; nucleotides outside the gene matches: 6. The CDR3 runs to 15 residues. DNA of the CDR3: TGCGCCAGCAGCCACACTAGCGGGACCCACAATGAGCAGTTCTTC. This translates into CASSHTSGTHNEQFF.

The rearrangement joins TRBV20-1 to TRBJ2-3; D is possibly TRBD1 (5 bases). Deletions cut 2 bases from V and 4 bases from J, with 10 bases between. The CDR3 covers 13 residues. Germline CDR1 and CDR2: DFQATT and SNEGSKA (reference sequence). CDR3: CSARRRAPDTQYF. CDR3 in DNA: TGCAGTGCTAGACGCAGGGCTCCAGATACGCAGTATTTT.

The V and J genes are TRBV6-5 and TRBJ2-5; tentatively, D is TRBD1 (5 bases). Deletions cut 6 bases from V and 0 bases from J, with 11 bases between. Germline assignment: CDR1 MNHEY and CDR2 SVGAGI. The CDR3 has 14 residues. The CDR3 region has the DNA TGTGCCAGCAGCAGACAGACCTACCAAGAGACCCAGTACTTC. It translates to CASSRQTYQETQYF.

CDR3 bases: TGTGCCAGCAGCCAGGACTACCCAAGGAGAACGCAGTATTTT. This translates into CASSQDYPRRTQYF. V gene TRBV14 combines with J gene TRBJ2-3, with a tentative D call TRBD2 (6 bases). This CDR3 is built from 14 residues. The V end was cut by 3 bases, the J end by 9 bases, with 16 bases between. CDR1 and CDR2 (germline): SGHDN, FVKESK.

This chain connects TRBV12-3 or TRBV12-4 to TRBJ1-5; D remains unclear. Trimming took off 3 bases at V and 5 bases at J, with 8 bases between the two ends. The CDR3 runs 13 residues. Here the CDR3 reads CASSFSEYQPQHF. CDR3 sequence (DNA): TGTGCCAGCAGTTTTTCAGAGTATCAGCCCCAGCATTTT.

The chain is built from TRBV29-1 and TRBJ2-3; 8 nucleotides agree with TRBD2. This CDR3 spans 16 amino acids. CDR1 SQVTM and CDR2 ANQGSEA come from the germline V gene. The junction had 8 bases not matched to a gene; V was cut back by 2 bases and J by 1 base. The CDR3 region is CSVETRSGVRTDTQYF. Here the CDR3 DNA reads TGCAGCGTTGAAACTCGTAGCGGGGTTCGCACAGATACGCAGTATTTT.

The chain uses TRBV5-5 and TRBJ2-3; the match to TRBD1 covers 7 bases. V lost 1 base, J lost 5 bases, and 10 bases stayed unmatched. CDR1 is SGHKS, CDR2 YYEKEE, per germline (reference sequence). The CDR3 is 16 residues long. The CDR3 sequence: CASSLTRQGLGDTQYF. The DNA for the CDR3 is TGTGCCAGCAGCTTGACCAGACAGGGCTTGGGAGATACGCAGTATTTT. The whole variable domain, remainder taken from reference TRBV5-5 and TRBJ2-3, is DAGVTQSPTHLIKTRGQQVTLRCSPISGHKSVSWYQQVLGQGPQFIFQYYEKEERGRGNFPDRFSARQFPNYSSELNVNALLLGDSALYLCASSLTRQGLGDTQYFGPGTRLTVL.

The chain combines TRBV5-1 with TRBJ2-1; D tentatively reads TRBD1 or TRBD2 (5 bases each). The J call may be in error: the DNA end matches TRBJ2-7 better. The length of the CDR3 is 14 residues. Germline-derived CDR1 and CDR2 are SGHRS and YFSETQ. CDR3 DNA: TGCGCCAGCAGCTTGGTGGGGGAAATCGGCGGGCAGTACTTC. Its protein product is CASSLVGEIGGQYF.

This clonotype was detected only a few times. V and J are TRBV3-1 and TRBJ2-3; D gene ambiguous. The CDR3 runs 13 residues. Trimming took off 1 base at V and 4 bases at J, with 6 bases between the two ends. CDR1 LGHDT and CDR2 YNNKEL come from the germline V gene (reference sequence). This chain's CDR3 is CASSQASSDTQYF. In DNA, the CDR3 is TGTGCCAGCAGCCAAGCTTCGTCAGATACGCAGTATTTT.

This chain links TRBV11-2 with TRBJ2-5; 7 positions agree with TRBD2. V was clipped by 6 bases and J by 5 bases; unmatched bases: 6. CDR1 and CDR2 from the germline V gene are SGHAT and FQNNGV. The CDR3 consists of 13 residues. The CDR3 DNA is TGTGCCAGCAGTCCATTCGGGGGGGAGACCCAGTACTTC. Translated, it gives CASSPFGGETQYF.

This clonotype was detected a few times. The CDR3 protein is CASSLLDSGRVGTQYF. In DNA, the CDR3 is TGTGCCAGCAGCTTACTAGATAGCGGGAGAGTTGGTACGCAGTATTTT. This chain uses TRBV11-2 with TRBJ2-3, with TRBD2 matching over 9 bases. Germline-derived CDR1 and CDR2 are SGHAT and FQNNGV. The CDR3 loop spans 16 amino acids. The V gene end was trimmed by 2 bases and the J gene end by 8 bases; junction bases not matched to a gene: 11.

This clonotype showed up just a few times. The chain links TRBV6-2 or TRBV6-3 to TRBJ1-2; TRBD1 might be the D (6 bases). V lost 4 bases and J lost 9, with 15 bases in between. This CDR3 region has 13 residues. CDR1 and CDR2 from the germline V gene are MNHEY and SVGEGT. The CDR3 bases are TGTGCCAGCAGTTGGACAGAGATGGATCGCTACACCTTC. Protein product: CASSWTEMDRYTF.

This clonotype was detected a few times. This rearrangement joins TRBV29-1 to TRBJ2-4; 13 bases agree with TRBD2. CDR3 length: 14 amino acids. Looked up from germline, CDR1 is SQVTM and CDR2 is ANQGSEA. V lost 6 bases to trimming and J lost 7 bases; unmatched junction nucleotides: 6. In DNA, the CDR3 is TGCAGCGTGACCACTAGCGGGGGGGAGAACATTCAGTACTTC. Its translation: CSVTTSGGENIQYF.